The 14 T cell receptor beta chains below were found in one sample sequenced in a study of T cells after yellow fever vaccination. TCRdb used MiXCR to reprocess the 5' RACE reads, holding one entry per CDR3 protein. The sample has under 600,000 distinct CDR3 sequences; about a fifth are singletons. The sequencing used PBMCs, collected approximately 22 days after the first yellow fever vaccination. These receptors were taken from a man aged 18 to 30 who received the YFV17D yellow fever vaccine.

The rearrangement links TRBV7-9 to TRBJ1-2; D remains ambiguous. CDR1 is SEHNR, CDR2 FQNEAQ, per germline (reference sequence). The length of the CDR3 is 13 residues. V lost 7 bases, J lost 8 bases, and 17 bases lay in between. The DNA for the CDR3 is TGTGCCAGCACTCTAGAGACCGCGCGGGGCTACACCTTC. This encodes CASTLETARGYTF.

This chain joins TRBV6-5 and TRBJ2-2, with 13 bases aligning to TRBD2. This CDR3 comprises 15 residues. V shed 2 bases and J 7 bases; nucleotides not matched to a gene: 1. Germline V CDR1 and CDR2: MNHEY, SVGAGI. CDR3 in amino acids: CASSYRLAGGGELFF. The CDR3 coding sequence is TGTGCCAGCAGTTACAGACTAGCGGGGGGCGGGGAGCTGTTTTTT.

This rearrangement joins TRBV12-3 or TRBV12-4 to TRBJ1-5; the D is unclear. The CDR3 runs 15 residues. V was trimmed by 3 bases and J by 1 base, leaving 10 bases between them. CDR3 coding DNA: TGTGCCAGCAGTTTGCGAGACTCGAGCAATCAGCCCCAGCATTTT. It translates to CASSLRDSSNQPQHF.

A few counts support this clonotype. The rearrangement joins TRBV29-1 to TRBJ2-2; tentatively, D is TRBD1 (6 bases). The CDR3 is 15 residues long. Per germline, CDR1 SQVTM and CDR2 ANQGSEA. The germline V and J ends were trimmed by 7 bases and 0 bases, with 15 bases remaining between them. The CDR3 sequence is CSASGQQSNTGELFF. For the CDR3, the DNA is TGCAGCGCCTCAGGACAGCAATCGAACACCGGGGAGCTGTTTTTT.

The V call is TRBV12-3 or TRBV12-4, the J call TRBJ1-5, with TRBD1 identical over 12 bases. The CDR3 covers 15 residues. After removal of 6 bases from V and 4 bases from J, the junction contained 4 bases not matched to a gene. As DNA, the CDR3 is TGTGCCAGCAGAGGGACAGGGGGCGGAAATCAGCCCCAGCATTTT. Residues: CASRGTGGGNQPQHF.

V is TRBV4-1 and J is TRBJ2-1, with a weak D call TRBD2 (5 bases). There are 17 residues in the CDR3. The germline gives CDR1 MGHRA, CDR2 YSYEKL. Trimming removed 3 bases at V and 2 bases at J, with 17 bases between. The CDR3 protein is CASSHLRLGGTYNEQFF. As DNA, the CDR3 is TGCGCCAGCAGCCACCTACGCCTCGGAGGCACCTACAATGAGCAGTTCTTC.

This clonotype has a handful of counts. The chain is built from TRBV23-1 and TRBJ2-7, with 8 bases aligning to TRBD1. TRBV23-1 is known as an ORF, though its function is uncertain. This CDR3 spans 15 amino acids. Germline trimming cut 4 bases from V and 5 bases from J; bases unmatched to any gene: 10. CDR3 sequence: CASSLRQGAGNEQYV. The CDR3 region has the DNA TGCGCCAGCAGTCTCCGGCAGGGGGCAGGAAACGAGCAGTACGTC.

V usage is TRBV24-1 and J usage is TRBJ2-2; perhaps TRBD1 as D (5 bases). Trimming pared 5 bases from V and 0 bases from J, leaving 15 bases between. Germline V gene data show CDR1 as KGHDR and CDR2 as SFDVKD. The CDR3 spans 17 residues. The CDR3 DNA follows: TGTGCCACCAGTGTCCCGGACACACTCGCGAACACCGGGGAGCTGTTTTTT. It specifies CATSVPDTLANTGELFF.

As to this clonotype: The germline gene is not matched at one end of the junction; a read error may be the cause. The V call is TRBV5-4, the J call TRBJ2-4, with a weak D call TRBD1 (6 bases). The V gene's germline CDR1 is SGHNT and CDR2 YYREEE (reference sequence). The CDR3 totals 15 residues. The CDR3 nucleotides read TGTGCCAGCACCTCACTCCCCGGGACAAACGCTGTGGGGAACTTC. Encoded protein: CASTSLPGTNAVGNF.

The chain is built from TRBV6-2 or TRBV6-3 and TRBJ1-1, with TRBD1 as a possible D gene (5 bases). Per germline, CDR1 MNHEY and CDR2 SVGEGT. The germline V and J ends were trimmed by 2 bases and 4 bases, with 17 bases remaining between them. The CDR3 extends over 16 amino acids. For the CDR3, the DNA is TGTGCCAGCAGTTACGCCCCCGCAGGTGGGGGCACTGAAGCTTTCTTT. It translates to CASSYAPAGGGTEAFF.

This chain joins TRBV10-3 and TRBJ1-1, with D possibly TRBD1 on 6 matching bases. CDR1 and CDR2 (germline): ENHRY, SYGVKD. The CDR3 contains 13 residues. The germline V and J ends were trimmed by 5 bases and 4 bases, with 11 bases remaining between them. The CDR3 is CAISFRGGTEAFF. The CDR3 region has the DNA TGTGCCATCAGTTTCAGGGGAGGCACTGAAGCTTTCTTT.

This chain links TRBV5-4 with TRBJ2-2; TRBD2 matches 8 bases. The J segment lost 0 bases and the V segment lost 0 bases, leaving 1 base of the junction unmatched. The CDR3 spans 16 residues. CDR1 and CDR2 from the germline V gene are SGHNT and YYREEE (reference sequence). This chain's CDR3 is CASSLEAGANTGELFF. In nucleotides, the CDR3 is TGTGCCAGCAGCTTGGAAGCGGGGGCGAACACCGGGGAGCTGTTTTTT.

The count of this clonotype is one. V usage is TRBV24-1 and J usage is TRBJ2-3, with D uncertain. Germline V lookup: CDR1 KGHDR, CDR2 SFDVKD. This CDR3 spans 13 amino acids. With 5 bases removed from V and 1 base from J, the gap between germline ends came to 6 bases. The CDR3 sequence is CATSVGRTDTQYF. As DNA, the CDR3 is TGTGCCACCAGTGTTGGCCGCACAGATACGCAGTATTTT.

The genes are TRBV24-1 and TRBJ2-7, with TRBD1 as a possible D gene (6 bases). The ends were cut back, 3 bases at V and 8 bases at J, with 13 bases in the middle. The CDR3 has 13 residues. Germline CDR1 and CDR2: KGHDR and SFDVKD. Here the CDR3 reads CATSDVQGSKQYV. The CDR3 DNA is TGTGCCACCAGTGATGTACAGGGATCGAAGCAGTACGTC.